A single sample is the source of the 6 T cell receptor beta chains below, sequenced in a study of T cells in Graves' hyperthyroidism and ophthalmopathy. RNA transcripts were the template for amplifying TCR beta CDR3 regions. A first-round RT-PCR of the TCR CDR3 used the HTBI primer set. TCRdb reanalysed the multiplex PCR reads using MiXCR and keeps one entry per CDR3 protein. The sample lists about 570,000 distinct CDR3 sequences; around 46% were seen once. The sequencing sample was made of peripheral blood or thyroid tissue (not recorded which). The receptors here all came from an adult woman with Graves' disease, either hyperthyroidism or ophthalmopathy (not recorded which).

This clonotype was observed at least ten times. The chain combines TRBV7-3 with TRBJ1-1, with D tentatively TRBD1 (5 bases). The CDR3 sequence is 13 residues long. V gave up 5 bases and J gave up 4 bases, with 11 bases separating them. Germline V CDR1 and CDR2: SGHTA, FQGTGA. The CDR3: CASSKIGTTEAFF. CDR3 coding DNA: TGTGCCAGCAGCAAAATCGGGACCACTGAAGCTTTCTTT.

The chain has TRBV9 and TRBJ1-1; D unclear. This CDR3 comprises 15 residues. CDR1 and CDR2 from the germline V gene are SGDLS and YYNGEE. Trimming cost V 1 base and J 10 bases, with 20 bases left between them. The CDR3 reads CASSVLCPPFAGAFF. The CDR3, as DNA: TGTGCCAGCAGCGTATTGTGCCCCCCTTTCGCTGGAGCTTTCTTT.

This clonotype was observed at least ten times. The chain carries TRBV6-6 and TRBJ2-5, with a weak D call TRBD1 (5 bases). The CDR3 loop spans 16 amino acids. Trimming removed 0 bases from V and 4 bases from J, with 15 bases in between. CDR1 and CDR2 from the germline V gene are MNHNY and SVGAGI (reference sequence). CDR3 sequence (DNA): TGTGCCAGCAGTTACTCTGGGGCCCTTGGTCGAGAGACCCAGTACTTC. Translating it yields CASSYSGALGRETQYF.

The table lists this clonotype with many counts. This chain joins TRBV19 and TRBJ1-2, with 7 bases identical to TRBD1. The J segment lost 2 bases and the V segment lost 3 bases, leaving 6 bases of the junction unmatched. Germline values: CDR1 LNHDA, CDR2 SQIVND (reference sequence). The CDR3 contains 15 residues. Here the CDR3 reads CASSIRQGENYGYTF. In DNA form, the CDR3 reads TGTGCCAGTAGTATTCGACAGGGAGAAAACTATGGCTACACCTTC. The full variable domain, with the rest looked up from reference TRBV19 and TRBJ1-2, is DGGITQSPKYLFRKEGQNVTLSCEQNLNHDAMYWYRQDPGQGLRLIYYSQIVNDFQKGDIAEGYSVSREKKESFPLTVTSAQKNPTAFYLCASSIRQGENYGYTFGSGTRLTVV.

In this sample, this clonotype turned up many times. J is TRBJ2-2 and V is TRBV9; perhaps TRBD1 as D (5 bases). Germline V gives CDR1 SGDLS, CDR2 YYNGEE. V lost 0 bases, J lost 5 bases, and 5 bases lay in between. CDR3 length equals 13 residues. The CDR3 reads CASSVGQTGELFF. The CDR3 DNA reads as TGTGCCAGCAGCGTAGGACAGACCGGGGAGCTGTTTTTT.

This clonotype was seen only a few times. The chain combines TRBV2 with TRBJ2-5; no clear D gene. The CDR3 sequence is 13 residues long. V was clipped by 3 bases and J by 3 bases, with 8 bases between them. CDR1 is SNHLY and CDR2 is FYNNEI in the germline V gene. The CDR3 sequence: CASSDVGKETQYF. In DNA, the CDR3 is TGTGCCAGCAGTGATGTCGGTAAAGAGACCCAGTACTTC. Full variable domain (outside the CDR3, taken from reference TRBV2 and TRBJ2-5): EPEVTQTPSHQVTQMGQEVILRCVPISNHLYFYWYRQILGQKVEFLVSFYNNEISEKSEIFDDQFSVERPDGSNFTLKIRSTKLEDSAMYFCASSDVGKETQYFGPGTRLLVL.